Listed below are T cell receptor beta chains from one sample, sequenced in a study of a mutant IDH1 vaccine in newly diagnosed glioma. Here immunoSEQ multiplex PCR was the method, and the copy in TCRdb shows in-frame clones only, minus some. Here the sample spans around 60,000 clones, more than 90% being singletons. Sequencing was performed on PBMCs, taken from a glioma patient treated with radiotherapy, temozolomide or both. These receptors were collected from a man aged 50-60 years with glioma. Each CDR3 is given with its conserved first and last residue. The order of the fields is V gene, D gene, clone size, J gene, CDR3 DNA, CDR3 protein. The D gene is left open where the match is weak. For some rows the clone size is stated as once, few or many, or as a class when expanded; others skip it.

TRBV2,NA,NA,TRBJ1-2,TGTGCCAGCAGTGCCGACAGGAGCTATGGCTACACCTTC,CASSADRSYGYTF
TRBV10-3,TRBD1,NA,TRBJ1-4,TGTGCCATCAGAGGGGGCGCCGGTGAAAAACTGTTTTTT,CAIRGGAGEKLFF
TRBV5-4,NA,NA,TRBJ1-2,TGTGCCAGCAGCCCCGAGACCTTCCCTGGCTACACCTTC,CASSPETFPGYTF
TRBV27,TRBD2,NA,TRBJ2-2,TGTGCCAGCAGTTCTAGCGGGGGGGCATGGCACACCGGGGAGCTGTTTTTT,CASSSSGGAWHTGELFF
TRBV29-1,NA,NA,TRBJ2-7,TGCAGCGTTACCAGGGGCGCGGGCGAGTACGAGCAGTACTTC,CSVTRGAGEYEQYF
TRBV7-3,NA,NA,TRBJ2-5,TGTGCCAGCAGCTTACGGTGGGGGTTAAGAGAGACCCAGTACTTC,CASSLRWGLRETQYF
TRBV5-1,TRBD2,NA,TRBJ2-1,TGCGCCAGCAGCTCTCTTGGGACTAGCGGGGGTAATGAGCAGTTCTTC,CASSSLGTSGGNEQFF
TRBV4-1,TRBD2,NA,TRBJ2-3,TGCGCCAGCAGCCACAGGACTAGCGGGCCCACAGATACGCAGTATTTT,CASSHRTSGPTDTQYF
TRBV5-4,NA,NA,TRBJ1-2,TGTGCCAGCAGCTTGGGGACAGACAACTATGGCTACACCTTC,CASSLGTDNYGYTF
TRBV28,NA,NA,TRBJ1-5,TGTGCCAGCAGTTCTTCAGGCGAGCCCCAGCATTTT,CASSSSGEPQHF
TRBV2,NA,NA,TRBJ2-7,TGTGCCAGCGAAGTAGTACCACAAGGCTCCTACGAGCAGTACTTC,CASEVVPQGSYEQYF
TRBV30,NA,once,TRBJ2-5,TGTGCCTGGAGTGTATACCAAGAGACCCAGTACTTC,CAWSVYQETQYF
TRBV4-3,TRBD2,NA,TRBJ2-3,TGCGCCAGCAGCCAAGGCGGGGCGGGGGGGCTGGATACGCAGTATTTT,CASSQGGAGGLDTQYF
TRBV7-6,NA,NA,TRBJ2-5,TGTGCCAGCAGCTTAGGGGGGTTTGGGGAGACCCAGTACTTC,CASSLGGFGETQYF
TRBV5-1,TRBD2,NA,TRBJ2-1,TGCGCCAGCAGCCCCCTGGCGGGGGGACACTCCTACAATGAGCAGTTCTTC,CASSPLAGGHSYNEQFF
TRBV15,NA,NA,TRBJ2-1,TGTGCCACCAGCGACCTCAGGGGAATAAGCCCCTACAATGAGCAGTTCTTC,CATSDLRGISPYNEQFF
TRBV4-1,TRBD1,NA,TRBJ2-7,TGCGCCAGCAGCCAGGGGACAGGGGTCTACGAGCAGTACTTC,CASSQGTGVYEQYF
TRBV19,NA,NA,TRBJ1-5,TGTGCCAGTAGGGGCGGGGGGCAGGGCAATCAGCCCCAGCATTTT,CASRGGGQGNQPQHF
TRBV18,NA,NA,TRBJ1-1,TGTGCCAGCTCACCACAAGCGGTGAACACTGAAGCTTTCTTT,CASSPQAVNTEAFF
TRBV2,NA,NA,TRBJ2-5,TGTGCCAGCAGTCCGCGACTAGGGGAGACCCAGTACTTC,CASSPRLGETQYF
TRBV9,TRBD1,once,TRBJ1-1,TGTGCCAGCAGCCCCACCACAGGGGGCACTGAAGCTTTCTTT,CASSPTTGGTEAFF
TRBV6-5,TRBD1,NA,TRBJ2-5,TGTGCCAGCAGCCCTGGGGACAGACAAGAGACCCAGTACTTC,CASSPGDRQETQYF
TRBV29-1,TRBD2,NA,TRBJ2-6,TGCAGCGTTAGCGGGGAACTACAAAGTCGGGCCAACGTCCTGACTTTC,CSVSGELQSRANVLTF
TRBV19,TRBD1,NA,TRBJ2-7,TGTGCCAGTAGTATTCGACAGGGGACGCCCTACGAGCAGTACTTC,CASSIRQGTPYEQYF
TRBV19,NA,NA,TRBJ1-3,TGTGCCAGTAGTATCGCGTATCGCGTCCCCGGAAACACCATATATTTT,CASSIAYRVPGNTIYF